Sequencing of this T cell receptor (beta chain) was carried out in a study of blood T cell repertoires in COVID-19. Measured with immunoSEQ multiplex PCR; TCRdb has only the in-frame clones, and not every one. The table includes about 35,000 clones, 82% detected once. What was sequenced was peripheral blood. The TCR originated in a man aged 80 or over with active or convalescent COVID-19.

The CDR3 DNA follows: TGTGCCAGCAGCCCCTCCATGGGCAGGGCTAGCGGGCGCAACACCGGGGAGCTGTTTTTT. Protein sequence: CASSPSMGRASGRNTGELFF. This chain uses TRBV3-1 (or the pseudogene TRBV3-2) with TRBJ2-2; 8 bases map to TRBD2. Germline values: CDR1 LGHDT, CDR2 YNNKEL (reference sequence). The CDR3 contains 20 residues. With V trimmed by 4 bases and J by 2 bases, 18 bases remained unmatched.